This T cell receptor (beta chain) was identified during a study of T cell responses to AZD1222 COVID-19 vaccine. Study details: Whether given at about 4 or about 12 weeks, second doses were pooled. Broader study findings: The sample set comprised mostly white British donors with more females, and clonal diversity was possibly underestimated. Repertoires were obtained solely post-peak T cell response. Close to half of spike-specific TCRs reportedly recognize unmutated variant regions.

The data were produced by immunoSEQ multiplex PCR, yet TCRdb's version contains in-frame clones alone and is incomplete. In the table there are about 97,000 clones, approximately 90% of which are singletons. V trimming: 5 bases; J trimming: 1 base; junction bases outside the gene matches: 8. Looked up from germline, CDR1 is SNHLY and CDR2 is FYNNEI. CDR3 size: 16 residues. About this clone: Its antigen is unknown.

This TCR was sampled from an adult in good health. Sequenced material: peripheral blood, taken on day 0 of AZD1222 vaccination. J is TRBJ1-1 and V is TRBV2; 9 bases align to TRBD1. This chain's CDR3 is CASSKGQGASNTEAFF. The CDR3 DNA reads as TGTGCCAGCAGTAAGGGACAGGGAGCTTCGAACACTGAAGCTTTCTTT.